This TCR beta chain was sequenced in a study of T-cell memory formation after mild COVID-19. Study overall: Clustering of TCRs was largely donor specific.

Notes on the study in general: The CD4+ clones that contracted clustered mainly within CM and EM, and the CD8+ clones concentrated in EMRA.

The V gene's germline CDR1 is LGHNA and CDR2 YSLEER. V gave up 6 bases and J gave up 6 bases; unmatched junction bases: 4. This CDR3 is built from 13 residues. This clonotype has a handful of counts. What it binds is not known. TCRdb re-analysed the 5' RACE reads in MiXCR, keeping a single row per CDR3 protein. Found here are approximately 290,000 distinct CDR3 sequences, more than 15% of them singletons; the top ten hold roughly 22%. This clonotype was sampled from a man aged 18 to 30 who had mild COVID-19 (a few samples of this study predate the infection). Cell type and time point are not known. Sequencing was done on a sample of PBMCs or a T cell subset sorted from them (not recorded which). The gene calls are TRBV4-3 and TRBJ1-2, with 10 bases that match TRBD1. The CDR3 DNA reads TGCGCCAGCAGTCAGGACAGGGGGAATGGCTACACCTTC. It translates to CASSQDRGNGYTF.